This TCR beta chain is from a study of T cell changes during pregnancy in multiple sclerosis. TCRdb's table, derived via immunoSEQ multiplex PCR, lists solely in-frame clones and lacks some. The sample contains approximately 49,000 clones, around 93% of which appear only once. CDR1 is MNHGY and CDR2 is SAAAGT in the germline V gene. This CDR3 is 14 amino acids long. V lost 2 bases, J lost 7 bases, and 0 bases stayed unmatched. This chain uses TRBV6-8 with TRBJ1-6; TRBD1 agrees at 9 bases. This material consisted of peripheral blood, taken after pregnancy. This clonotype was sampled from a female donor with multiple sclerosis, enrolled in a pregnancy study. CDR3 region: CASSYDRGNSPLHF. CDR3 bases: TGTGCCAGCAGTTACGACAGGGGGAATTCACCCCTCCACTTT.